The 23 T cell receptor beta chains reported below all come from one sample, sequenced in a study of control samples from healthy donors and cancer patients. Repertoires were generated with immunoSEQ multiplex PCR, while TCRdb's copy carries only in-frame clones and drops some. The data show under 450,000 clones, 75% to 95% seen once. Sequenced sample: PBMCs. The receptors shown here come from a man in his forties or fifties with head and neck cancer.

This clone was picked up a small number of times. Within the sample, other DNA sequences also encode this same CDR3. The rearrangement joins TRBV7-2 to TRBJ2-5, with D tentatively TRBD2 (5 bases). This CDR3 is built from 13 residues. CDR1 is SGHTA, CDR2 FQGNSA, per germline. V gave up 3 bases and J gave up 1 base, with 6 bases separating them. Here the CDR3 DNA reads TGTGCCAGCAGCTTGAGGGTCCAAGAGACCCAGTACTTC. Translating it yields CASSLRVQETQYF.

The V and J genes are TRBV28 and TRBJ1-1; unclear D gene. CDR3 length: 15 residues. CDR1 is MDHEN and CDR2 is SYDVKM in the germline V gene. With 5 bases removed from V and 2 bases from J, the gap between germline ends came to 15 bases. In nucleotides, the CDR3 is TGTGCCAGCAGTCCGGAGCTGGCACTAAACACTGAAGCTTTCTTT. Translating gives CASSPELALNTEAFF. The variable domain in full, completed from reference TRBV28 and TRBJ1-1, reads DVKVTQSSRYLVKRTGEKVFLECVQDMDHENMFWYRQDPGLGLRLIYFSYDVKMKEKGDIPEGYSVSREKKERFSLILESASTNQTSMYLCASSPELALNTEAFFGQGTRLTVV.

V gene TRBV2 combines with J gene TRBJ2-3; D unresolved. The germline V gene encodes CDR1 SNHLY and CDR2 FYNNEI. The CDR3 spans 15 residues. V lost 4 bases, J lost 0 bases, and 11 bases lay in between. CDR3 coding DNA: TGTGCCAGCAGTGGAAGGTTCACTAGCACAGATACGCAGTATTTT. As protein: CASSGRFTSTDTQYF.

The chain carries TRBV18 and TRBJ2-3; a weak D match, TRBD2 (5 bases). The CDR3 spans 12 residues. Germline assignment: CDR1 KGHSH and CDR2 LQKENI. The V gene lost 6 bases and the J gene lost 8 bases, with 12 bases spanning the gap. The CDR3 is CASSPEEGTQYF. CDR3 bases: TGTGCCAGCTCCCCGGAAGAGGGTACGCAGTATTTT.

J is TRBJ2-7 and V is TRBV3-1 (or the pseudogene TRBV3-2), with 10 bases that match TRBD2. Germline lookup yields CDR1 LGHDT and CDR2 YNNKEL (reference sequence). After removal of 1 base from V and 2 bases from J, the junction contained 5 bases not matched to a gene. The CDR3 is made up of 16 amino acids. This CDR3 reads CASSQASSGGPYEQYF. In DNA, the CDR3 is TGTGCCAGCAGCCAAGCTTCTAGCGGGGGCCCCTACGAGCAGTACTTC.

CDR3 loop: CASSAQGGNSPLHF. The CDR3 region has the DNA TGCGCCAGCAGTGCTCAGGGAGGTAATTCACCCCTCCACTTT. V and J are TRBV10-2 and TRBJ1-6; possible D gene TRBD1, 5 bases. Trimming removed 4 bases at V and 6 bases at J, with 10 bases between. The germline V gene encodes CDR1 WSHSY and CDR2 SAAADI. The CDR3 is made up of 14 amino acids.

V and J are TRBV24-1 and TRBJ1-2; D unclear. Trimming cost V 0 bases and J 1 base, with 2 bases left between them. CDR3 size: 13 residues. The germline CDR1 and CDR2 sequences are KGHDR and SFDVKD. This CDR3 reads CATSDLNNYGYTF. The CDR3 region has the DNA TGTGCCACCAGTGATTTGAATAACTATGGCTACACCTTC.

The chain joins TRBV7-2 to TRBJ1-1; TRBD1 matches 7 bases. J gave up 6 bases and V 4 bases, and 14 bases lay outside the gene matches. Germline V gene sequence: CDR1 SGHTA, CDR2 FQGNSA. CDR3 length: 16 residues. The CDR3 loop is CASSSRVTGVRSEAFF. The CDR3 DNA follows: TGTGCCAGCAGCTCCAGAGTCACAGGGGTTAGGTCTGAAGCTTTCTTT.

The DNA for the CDR3 is TGTGCCAGCAGCCCACCGGGACTCCACTCCTACGAGCAGTACTTC. Protein: CASSPPGLHSYEQYF. The chain carries TRBV3-1 (or the pseudogene TRBV3-2) and TRBJ2-7; D might be TRBD2 (6 bases). The length of the CDR3 is 15 residues. V was trimmed by 4 bases and J by 0 bases, leaving 13 bases between them. In germline, CDR1 is LGHDT, CDR2 YNNKEL (reference sequence).

The chain links TRBV11-3 to TRBJ2-1; 16 nucleotides match TRBD2. From germline, CDR1 is SGHNT and CDR2 YENEEA. The CDR3 totals 15 residues. Germline trimming cut 5 bases from V and 7 bases from J; bases unmatched to any gene: 2. The DNA of the CDR3 is TGTGCCAGCAGCGCGGGACTAGCGGGAGGGAATGAGCAGTTCTTC. Translation gives CASSAGLAGGNEQFF.

The J gene is TRBJ1-2, the V gene TRBV28; D may be TRBD1 (6 bases). V lost 7 bases and J lost 5, with 17 bases in between. This CDR3 contains 14 residues. CDR1 is MDHEN and CDR2 is SYDVKM in the germline V gene. The CDR3 DNA reads TGTGCCAGCAAAATGGGGGCAGGGACATATGGCTACACCTTC. This codes for CASKMGAGTYGYTF.

The rearrangement uses TRBV7-2 and TRBJ1-6; the D gene is possibly TRBD1 (5 bases). With 1 base removed from V and 10 bases from J, the gap between germline ends came to 8 bases. There are 13 residues in the CDR3. CDR1 SGHTA and CDR2 FQGNSA come from the germline V gene. The CDR3 spells CASSLGGNSPLHF. The DNA of the CDR3 is TGTGCCAGCAGCTTAGGGGGGAACTCACCCCTCCACTTT.

V usage is TRBV5-1 and J usage is TRBJ2-7; the D is unclear. V lost 1 base and J 0 bases, leaving 14 bases between the germline ends. The CDR3 totals 16 residues. Germline CDR1 SGHRS, CDR2 YFSETQ. In nucleotides, the CDR3 is TGCGCCAGCAGCTTGCATATAGCCTCCTCCTCCTACGAGCAGTACTTC. Its protein is CASSLHIASSSYEQYF.

The J gene is TRBJ1-4, the V gene TRBV23-1; tentative D call: TRBD1 (6 bases). TRBV23-1 is known as an ORF, though its function is uncertain. CDR3 length: 15 residues. V was clipped by 0 bases and J by 8 bases, with 13 bases between them. CDR3 loop: CASSQSGHPVEKLFF. The DNA for the CDR3 is TGCGCCAGCAGTCAATCGGGACACCCGGTGGAAAAACTGTTTTTT.

V usage is TRBV2 and J usage is TRBJ1-5, with D uncertain. The CDR3 has 13 amino acids. V lost 6 bases, J lost 6 bases, and 12 bases lay in between. Germline CDR1 reads SNHLY; CDR2 reads FYNNEI. CDR3 residues: CASRDFEGQPQHF. The CDR3 region has the DNA TGTGCCAGCAGGGACTTCGAAGGTCAGCCCCAGCATTTT.

This chain links TRBV27 with TRBJ2-1; D assignment may be TRBD1 or TRBD2 (5 bases each). The CDR3 is 13 amino acids. CDR1 is MNHEY and CDR2 is SMNVEV in the germline V gene (reference sequence). V was shortened by 5 bases and J by 7 bases, with 12 bases between the two germline ends. This CDR3 is CASSAPGRNEQFF. CDR3 DNA: TGTGCCAGCAGTGCCCCAGGGAGAAATGAGCAGTTCTTC.

V usage is TRBV28 and J usage is TRBJ1-4, with TRBD1 identical over 7 bases. Germline CDR1 and CDR2: MDHEN and SYDVKM. The CDR3 covers 14 residues. V shed 2 bases, J shed 8 bases, and the junction held 5 bases outside the gene matches. The CDR3 spells CASSLKGAWEKLFF. The CDR3 nucleotides are TGTGCCAGCAGTTTAAAGGGGGCCTGGGAAAAACTGTTTTTT.

V and J are TRBV12-3 or TRBV12-4 and TRBJ1-3; D remains ambiguous. The ends were cut back, 5 bases at V and 0 bases at J, with 5 bases in the middle. The CDR3 length is 13 residues. Written as DNA, the CDR3 is TGTGCCAGCAGTCAGAACTCTGGAAACACCATATATTTT. Translated, it gives CASSQNSGNTIYF.

V is TRBV30 and J is TRBJ1-4, with 8 bases matching TRBD1. V shed 5 bases, J shed 7 bases, and the junction held 9 bases outside the gene matches. In germline, CDR1 is GTSNPN, CDR2 SVGIG (reference sequence). The CDR3 is 14 residues long. The CDR3 DNA follows: TGTGCCTGGGAGGGGGGCAGGGGGCGTGAAAAACTGTTTTTT. Translating it yields CAWEGGRGREKLFF.

This sequence joins TRBV27 and TRBJ2-1; 7 positions agree with TRBD1. Germline loops: CDR1 MNHEY, CDR2 SMNVEV (reference sequence). The CDR3 covers 15 residues. J gave up 6 bases and V 0 bases, and 5 bases lay outside the gene matches. The CDR3 bases are TGTGCCAGCAGTTTATCAGGACAGGATTTCAATGAGCAGTTCTTC. Amino acid sequence: CASSLSGQDFNEQFF.

The chain links TRBV11-3 to TRBJ2-7, with D perhaps TRBD1 (6 bases). The V gene's germline CDR1 is SGHNT and CDR2 YENEEA. V dropped 4 bases and J dropped 5 bases, with 12 bases sitting between them. The CDR3 loop spans 13 amino acids. The CDR3 region is CASSWGLDDEQYF. CDR3 nucleotide sequence: TGTGCCAGCAGCTGGGGGCTGGATGACGAGCAGTACTTC. Supplemented by reference TRBV11-3 and TRBJ2-7, the full variable domain reads EAGVVQSPRYKIIEKKQPVAFWCNPISGHNTLYWYLQNLGQGPELLIRYENEEAVDDSQLPKDRFSAERLKGVDSTLKIQPAELGDSAVYLCASSWGLDDEQYFGPGTRLTVT.

V is TRBV29-1 and J is TRBJ2-2; 9 nucleotides line up with TRBD1. V dropped 4 bases and J dropped 4; count of bases not matched to a gene: 4. In germline, CDR1 is SQVTM, CDR2 ANQGSEA. This CDR3 comprises 14 residues. CDR3 in DNA: TGCAGCGTTGCGCGGGGACAGGGCACCGGGGAGCTGTTTTTT. Protein: CSVARGQGTGELFF.

This chain uses TRBV7-9 with TRBJ2-3; perhaps D is TRBD1 or TRBD2 (6 bases each). Germline V gives CDR1 SEHNR, CDR2 FQNEAQ (reference sequence). The V end was cut by 1 base, the J end by 3 bases, with 11 bases between. The CDR3 has 15 residues. The CDR3 reads CASSLVGGPTDTQYF. The CDR3 bases are TGTGCCAGCAGCTTAGTGGGGGGCCCGACAGATACGCAGTATTTT. Using reference TRBV7-9 and TRBJ2-3 for the parts outside the CDR3, the full variable domain is DTGVSQNPRHKITKRGQNVTFRCDPISEHNRLYWYRQTLGQGPEFLTYFQNEAQLEKSRLLSDRFSAERPKGSFSTLEIQRTEQGDSAMYLCASSLVGGPTDTQYFGPGTRLTVL.